This T cell receptor (beta chain) was identified during a study of T cell repertoires in cytomegalovirus infection. Looking at the study overall: Alongside well-studied HLA-B-restricted CMV epitopes, recently identified HLA-C-restricted CMV epitopes were also used.

TCRdb fed the reads into MiXCR, producing one record per CDR3 protein. The table records hundreds of thousands of distinct CDR3 sequences, 32% of them present only once. The study's findings and limits: It was HLA-C-restricted CMV-specific TCR beta clonotypes that dominated the response ex vivo. Carriage of CMV together with the relevant HLA was identifiable through cumulative public TCR beta family frequency.

A note on this clonotype: The antigen is unknown.

The CDR3 is made up of 17 amino acids. V lost 2 bases to trimming and J lost 8 bases, with 22 bases between them. From germline, CDR1 is MGHRA and CDR2 YSYEKL. The chain has TRBV4-1 and TRBJ2-1, with D maybe TRBD2 (5 bases). Sequenced material: cultured CD8+ T cells from PBMCs, taken from culture after CMV antigen stimulation. The receptor comes from a human donor in good health (CMV status not recorded). Some clones in this sample may be carry-over from other donors' samples. The CDR3 bases are TGCGCCAGCAGCCAAACCTTTTCGGACTCCCTATACGATGAGCAGTTCTTC. It specifies CASSQTFSDSLYDEQFF.